The rows below give T cell receptor beta chains drawn from one sample of a study of long-term antiretroviral therapy in people with HIV. Sequenced by immunoSEQ multiplex PCR; TCRdb stores in-frame clones only, minus some. The table lists approximately 30,000 clones, approximately 86% of them singletons, with 4.8% in the top ten. This sample comprised unsorted PBMCs, obtained 0.8 years after starting antiretroviral therapy. The source of these receptors is a woman under 40 with HIV. Both conserved end residues are part of each CDR3. A D gene is named only where the DNA matches it firmly. Where a row states a size, it is once, few, many or the class of an expanded clone; other rows omit it.

j_gene | abundance | v_gene | d_gene | CDR3nt | CDR3aa
TRBJ1-3 | . | TRBV30 | . | TGTGCCTGGAGTAGGTCCTCTGGAAACACCATATATTTT | CAWSRSSGNTIYF
TRBJ1-1 | . | TRBV18 | . | TGTGCCAGCTCTCCAGACAGGCGGAACACTGAAGCTTTCTTT | CASSPDRRNTEAFF
TRBJ1-5 | once | TRBV5-1 | TRBD1 | TGCGCCAGCAGCTTGTTAGGGGGCGATCAGCCCCAGCATTTT | CASSLLGGDQPQHF
TRBJ2-5 | . | TRBV5-1 | TRBD2 | TGCGCCAGCAGCTTGGTTGGCGGGGGGGCCCCAGAGACCCAGTACTTC | CASSLVGGGAPETQYF
TRBJ2-5 | . | TRBV5-1 | . | TGCGCCAGCAGGGGGGCCCGGGACACCAGAACGGAGACCCAGTACTTC | CASRGARDTRTETQYF
TRBJ2-1 | . | TRBV6-1 | TRBD2 | TGTGCCAGCTCAGAACTAGCGGGGGGCCTCAATGAGCAGTTCTTC | CASSELAGGLNEQFF
TRBJ2-1 | . | TRBV4-2 | . | TGTGCCAGCAGCCAAGGCAATGAGCAGTTCTTC | CASSQGNEQFF
TRBJ1-4 | . | TRBV10-2 | . | TGCGCCAGCAGAGGAAAAGGGAGGGATAATGAAAAACTGTTTTTT | CASRGKGRDNEKLFF
TRBJ1-1 | . | TRBV10-3 | . | TGTGCCAAGAAAGCGGGGCTGAACACTGAAGCTTTCTTT | CAKKAGLNTEAFF
TRBJ2-3 | . | TRBV6-6 | . | TGTGCCAGCAGCAAGCAGGGGGGGGGAACAGATACGCAGTATTTT | CASSKQGGGTDTQYF
TRBJ1-1 | once | TRBV19 | . | TGTGCCAGTAGTCGAAGGTCGGGGACTGAAGCTTTCTTT | CASSRRSGTEAFF
TRBJ1-4 | . | TRBV30 | TRBD1 | TGTGCCTGGACCGGGACAGGGATCGAAAAACTGTTTTTT | CAWTGTGIEKLFF
TRBJ2-2 | . | TRBV12-5 | . | TGTGCTAGTGGTCCCCCTAAGTCGCGGACCGGGGAGCTGTTTTTT | CASGPPKSRTGELFF
TRBJ2-6 | . | TRBV27 | . | TGTGCCAGCAGGAGTATAGGGGCCAACGTCCTGACTTTC | CASRSIGANVLTF
TRBJ2-3 | . | TRBV2 | TRBD2 | TGTGCCAGCAGTGCGGGGCCAGGCGGGGGGGCGTTATATTTT | CASSAGPGGGALYF
TRBJ2-3 | . | TRBV7-2 | TRBD2 | TGTGCCAGCAGCTTCGGACTAGCGCTTGGGGATACGCAGTATTTT | CASSFGLALGDTQYF
TRBJ2-3 | . | TRBV10-3 | . | TGTGCCACCCTGGGCCATGGACCTAAATCAGATACGCAGTATTTT | CATLGHGPKSDTQYF
TRBJ1-3 | . | TRBV19 | . | TGTGCCAGTAGTAGCCACAGTCTGGGCCGCTCTGGAAACACCATATATTTT | CASSSHSLGRSGNTIYF
TRBJ2-5 | . | TRBV7-2 | . | TGTGCCAGCAGCGCCATCCTCCTCTGGGGTAAAGAGACCCAGTACTTC | CASSAILLWGKETQYF
TRBJ1-2 | few | TRBV4-1 | TRBD1 | TGCGCCAGCAGCCAAGACGGTGACAGGGTCTATGGCTACACCTTC | CASSQDGDRVYGYTF
TRBJ1-5 | once | TRBV6-6 | . | TGTGCCAGCAGCGCAGGTTATGGGCCCCAGCATTTT | CASSAGYGPQHF
TRBJ2-1 | . | TRBV5-6 | TRBD1 | TGTGCCAGCAGCTTGAGTCGGACAGGGGGATCTAATACCTACAATGAGCAGTTCTTC | CASSLSRTGGSNTYNEQFF
TRBJ1-3 | . | TRBV30 | . | TGTGCCTGGAGTGTATCCGGGGGTGGAAACACCATATATTTT | CAWSVSGGGNTIYF
TRBJ1-1 | . | TRBV30 | . | TGTGCCTGGAGTGTTAAAGGGGCTAGGACTGAAGCTTTCTTT | CAWSVKGARTEAFF
TRBJ1-6 | . | TRBV2 | . | TGTGCCAGCAGGGGACACGTCCCGGGGAATTCACCCCTCCACTTT | CASRGHVPGNSPLHF
TRBJ2-1 | . | TRBV7-3 | . | TGTGCCAGCAGCTTAACGACCAATGAGCAGTTCTTC | CASSLTTNEQFF
TRBJ1-1 | once | TRBV18 | . | TGTGCCAGCTCACCTCAGCTAGGGGGCACTGAAGCTTTCTTT | CASSPQLGGTEAFF
TRBJ1-2 | . | TRBV6-5 | . | TGTGCCAGCAGTTACGTACGGAGCTATGGCTACACCTTC | CASSYVRSYGYTF
TRBJ1-3 | few | TRBV2 | . | TGTGCCAGCCTTCGGGGGTCAGGAAACACCATATATTTT | CASLRGSGNTIYF
TRBJ2-6 | . | TRBV6-5 | TRBD1 | TGTGCCAGCAGAAGGACAGGGGCTGGGGCCAACGTCCTGACTTTC | CASRRTGAGANVLTF
TRBJ1-1 | once | TRBV6-1 | . | TGTGCCAGCACTATACAGGCTGGCGCTGAAGCTTTCTTT | CASTIQAGAEAFF
TRBJ2-2 | few | TRBV9 | . | TGTGCCAGCACCGCCTCCGGGGAGCTGTTTTTT | CASTASGELFF
TRBJ1-1 | . | TRBV25-1 | . | TGTGCCAGCAGTACCAGGTATATCACTGAAGCTTTCTTT | CASSTRYITEAFF
TRBJ2-1 | . | TRBV5-6 | TRBD2 | TGTGCCAGCAGCTTGCTATTAGCGGGGGGGGGCAATGAGCAGTTCTTC | CASSLLLAGGGNEQFF
TRBJ1-1 | . | TRBV13 | TRBD1 | TGTGCCAGCAGCTCCTTAGGGCAGGGGGCTGAAGCTTTCTTT | CASSSLGQGAEAFF
TRBJ1-1 | . | TRBV9 | . | TGTGCCAGCAGCGCACTCGGGGTCAACACTGAAGCTTTCTTT | CASSALGVNTEAFF
TRBJ1-4 | few | TRBV27 | . | TGTGCCAGCAGTTCAATCGGACTGGGGGTGGAAAAACTGTTTTTT | CASSSIGLGVEKLFF
TRBJ1-2 | . | TRBV19 | TRBD1 | TGTGCCAGTAGTAGAACGGGACAGGGGGCTTCCTATGGCTACACCTTC | CASSRTGQGASYGYTF
TRBJ1-1 | . | TRBV7-9 | . | TGTGCCAGCAGCACTTCTCACACTGAAGCTTTCTTT | CASSTSHTEAFF
TRBJ2-6 | . | TRBV9 | TRBD1 | TGTGCCAGCAGCGTGGGGACAGGATCGTCTCTTGGGGCCAACGTCCTGACTTTC | CASSVGTGSSLGANVLTF
TRBJ2-1 | . | TRBV6-1 | TRBD2 | TGTGCCAGCAGTGGGCGAAGCGGGGCCAGCTCCTACAATGAGCAGTTCTTC | CASSGRSGASSYNEQFF
TRBJ1-1 | . | TRBV7-3 | . | TGTGCCAGCAGCCAATACCGGACAGTCGAAGCTTTCTTT | CASSQYRTVEAFF
TRBJ2-1 | . | TRBV19 | TRBD1 | TGTGCCAGTAGTCCGACCGGGACAGGGCACAATGAGCAGTTCTTC | CASSPTGTGHNEQFF
TRBJ2-2 | . | TRBV5-1 | TRBD1 | TGCGCCAGCAGCGGAAGACTCGGGACAGGGGGTACCGGGGAGCTGTTTTTT | CASSGRLGTGGTGELFF
TRBJ2-1 | . | TRBV9 | . | TGTGCCAGCAGCGTAGTGGTCGGTACTGAGCAGTTCTTC | CASSVVVGTEQFF
TRBJ1-1 | . | TRBV14 | . | TGTGCCAGCAGCTCAAATCTAGGGGCGGGGGACACTGAAGCTTTCTTT | CASSSNLGAGDTEAFF
TRBJ2-5 | . | TRBV21-1 | . | TGTGCCAGCAGCAAGGAGGTAGGAAAGACCCAGTACTTC | CASSKEVGKTQYF
TRBJ2-1 | . | TRBV6-5 | TRBD2 | TGTGCCAGCAGTCCCGTAGCGGGGGGGAACAATGAGCAGTTCTTC | CASSPVAGGNNEQFF
TRBJ2-1 | . | TRBV7-6 | TRBD1 | TGTGCCAGCAGAAACGGGACAGGGAGCTACAATGAGCAGTTCTTC | CASRNGTGSYNEQFF
TRBJ2-2 | . | TRBV5-1 | . | TGCGCCAGCAGAGGGGTGACCTCACCCACCGGGGAGCTGTTTTTT | CASRGVTSPTGELFF
TRBJ2-3 | . | TRBV11-2 | TRBD1 | TGTGCCAGCAGCCCCGGGCAGGGGGCAACAGATACGCAGTATTTT | CASSPGQGATDTQYF
TRBJ2-3 | . | TRBV2 | TRBD1 | TGTGCCGAATCAAGGGACAGTAGCACAGATACGCAGTATTTT | CAESRDSSTDTQYF
TRBJ2-5 | . | TRBV5-1 | . | TGCGCCAGCAACCAGGGTGGCGTGCGAGAGACCCAGTACTTC | CASNQGGVRETQYF
TRBJ1-5 | . | TRBV4-1 | . | TGCGCCAGCAGCCAAGATGGGGATCAGCCCCAGCATTTT | CASSQDGDQPQHF
TRBJ2-5 | . | TRBV21-1 | . | TGTGCCAGCAGCAATAACCCGGGACCGGTACAAGAGACCCAGTACTTC | CASSNNPGPVQETQYF
TRBJ1-5 | . | TRBV30 | TRBD1 | TGTGCCTGGAGTAAGGGACAGGTACGTGAGCCCCAGCATTTT | CAWSKGQVREPQHF
TRBJ2-1 | . | TRBV5-5 | . | TGTGCCAGCAGCACGGATTACGACAGAGCCTACAATGAGCAGTTCTTC | CASSTDYDRAYNEQFF